The 22 T cell receptor beta chains reported below all come from one sample, sequenced in a study of T cells in Graves' hyperthyroidism and ophthalmopathy. What was amplified from RNA transcripts were TCR beta CDR3 regions. An initial round of RT-PCR targeting the TCR CDR3 relied on the HTBI primer set. TCRdb reprocessed the multiplex PCR reads with MiXCR, giving one entry per CDR3 protein. The sample holds some 740,000 distinct CDR3 sequences, approximately 15% seen once. The specimen was blood. The receptors shown here come from a young woman with Graves' hyperthyroidism.

This clonotype was observed a few times. The V and J genes are TRBV15 and TRBJ1-5, with 11 bases that match TRBD1. CDR1 is LNHNV, CDR2 YYDKDF, per germline (reference sequence). This CDR3 region has 15 residues. Trimming took 4 bases from V and 4 from J; bases not matched to a gene: 3. CDR3 sequence (DNA): TGTGCCACCAGCAACCGGGACAGGGGGAATCAGCCCCAGCATTTT. Its protein is CATSNRDRGNQPQHF. The full variable domain, its missing parts supplied by reference TRBV15 and TRBJ1-5, is DAMVIQNPRYQVTQFGKPVTLSCSQTLNHNVMYWYQQKSSQAPKLLFHYYDKDFNNEADTPDNFQSRRPNTSFCFLDIRSPGLGDTAMYLCATSNRDRGNQPQHFGDGTRLSIL.

Many counts were recorded for this clonotype. This chain uses TRBV7-2 with TRBJ2-1, with D unclear. The V gene lost 2 bases and the J gene lost 7 bases, with 18 bases spanning the gap. The length of the CDR3 is 16 residues. In germline, CDR1 is SGHTA, CDR2 FQGNSA. The CDR3 sequence is CASSLNLPAGTNEQFF. The DNA of the CDR3 is TGTGCCAGCAGCTTAAATTTGCCAGCTGGTACAAATGAGCAGTTCTTC.

V gene TRBV7-8 combines with J gene TRBJ2-1; 8 bases agree with TRBD1. Losses at the gene ends were 3 bases for V and 7 bases for J; bases not matched to a gene: 17. Looked up from germline, CDR1 is SGHVS and CDR2 is FQNEAQ. CDR3 length equals 18 residues. The CDR3 region is CASSFSHRAGGAWNEQFF. For the CDR3, the DNA is TGTGCCAGCAGCTTCAGCCATAGGGCAGGGGGCGCGTGGAATGAGCAGTTCTTC.

This clonotype was counted a few times. J is TRBJ2-2 and V is TRBV2, with TRBD1 matching 7 bases. The V segment lost 5 bases and the J segment 6 bases; nucleotides outside the gene matches: 3. Per germline, CDR1 SNHLY and CDR2 FYNNEI. There are 13 residues in the CDR3. The CDR3: CASSLDRAGELFF. The CDR3 DNA sequence: TGTGCCAGCAGTCTTGACAGGGCCGGGGAGCTGTTTTTT.

This clonotype was observed at least ten times. This chain joins TRBV7-3 and TRBJ2-3; 9 nucleotides line up with TRBD2. The V segment lost 5 bases and the J segment 6 bases; nucleotides outside the gene matches: 6. Germline V gene lookup returns CDR1 SGHTA and CDR2 FQGTGA. The CDR3 length is 14 residues. Here the CDR3 reads CASSPTGLADTQYF. Here the CDR3 DNA reads TGTGCCAGCAGCCCAACCGGACTAGCGGATACGCAGTATTTT.

This clonotype appeared a few times. Possible read error: a much larger clone is one base away. This chain uses TRBV7-9 with TRBJ2-7, with 7 positions matching TRBD1. Germline V gene lookup returns CDR1 SEHNR and CDR2 FQNEAQ (reference sequence). The CDR3 has 15 residues. The CDR3 loop reads CASSWQGERGYGQYF. The CDR3 DNA is TGTGCCAGCAGCTGGCAGGGGGAGAGGGGCTACGGGCAGTACTTC.

Many counts were recorded for this clonotype. The chain has TRBV28 and TRBJ1-2; D is ambiguous. Per germline, CDR1 MDHEN and CDR2 SYDVKM. The V and J ends lost 0 bases and 0 bases respectively, with 8 bases between them. This CDR3 has 15 residues. The CDR3 coding sequence is TGTGCCAGCAGTTTATGGGGGAAAACTAACTATGGCTACACCTTC. This translates into CASSLWGKTNYGYTF.

The chain is built from TRBV4-1 and TRBJ1-5; 7 nucleotides line up with TRBD1. The CDR3 length is 16 residues. Germline values: CDR1 MGHRA, CDR2 YSYEKL. V lost 4 bases to trimming and J lost 4 bases; unmatched junction nucleotides: 10. This CDR3 reads CASSPTSPGGNQPQHF. The CDR3 nucleotides read TGCGCCAGCAGCCCGACCTCCCCAGGGGGTAATCAGCCCCAGCATTTT.

CDR3 residues: CASSETGQGLDTQYF. CDR3 DNA sequence: TGTGCCAGCAGTGAAACGGGACAGGGGTTAGATACGCAGTATTTT. The gene calls are TRBV25-1 and TRBJ2-3, with TRBD1 matching over 10 bases. Germline trimming cut 2 bases from V and 5 bases from J; bases unmatched to any gene: 4. The CDR3 totals 15 residues. CDR1 and CDR2 (germline): MGHDK, SYGVNS.

This clonotype was counted at least ten times. Here the CDR3 DNA reads TGTGCCAGCTCACCAAGTTACGGTCCAACTAATGAAAAACTGTTTTTT. Protein sequence: CASSPSYGPTNEKLFF. The V gene is TRBV18, the J gene TRBJ1-4, with D uncertain. The CDR3 spans 16 residues. V lost 2 bases and J 0 bases, leaving 10 bases between the germline ends. CDR1 and CDR2 (germline): KGHSH, LQKENI.

This chain uses TRBV7-9 with TRBJ1-4, with D tentatively TRBD1 (5 bases). This CDR3 spans 13 amino acids. CDR1 SEHNR and CDR2 FQNEAQ come from the germline V gene (reference sequence). With 4 bases removed from V and 7 bases from J, the gap between germline ends came to 10 bases. CDR3 in DNA: TGTGCCAGCAGCTACTCCGGGGCTGAAAAACTGTTTTTT. Amino acid sequence: CASSYSGAEKLFF.

This chain connects TRBV20-1 to TRBJ1-1; D is undetermined. The CDR3 runs to 15 residues. V was pared by 6 bases and J by 4 bases, with 21 bases between. Germline V gene lookup returns CDR1 DFQATT and CDR2 SNEGSKA (reference sequence). As DNA, the CDR3 is TGCAGTGCGCCCACCGGACGGATCTCAGGCACTGAAGCTTTCTTT. Translated, it gives CSAPTGRISGTEAFF.

The sample holds a few counts of this clonotype. This chain links TRBV12-3 or TRBV12-4 with TRBJ1-2; D remains unclear. The CDR3 extends over 15 amino acids. The V end was cut by 7 bases, the J end by 3 bases, with 18 bases between. The CDR3 DNA follows: TGTGCCAGCACAACTAGGGCGGAGAGACACTATGGCTACACCTTC. It specifies CASTTRAERHYGYTF.

This clonotype was picked up many times. The chain employs TRBV28 and TRBJ2-7; maybe TRBD2 (5 bases). In germline, CDR1 is MDHEN, CDR2 SYDVKM. The germline V and J ends were trimmed by 11 bases and 6 bases, with 17 bases remaining between them. This CDR3 comprises 12 residues. This CDR3 is CAGSALAGEQYF. CDR3 in DNA: TGTGCCGGCTCAGCGCTAGCTGGCGAGCAGTACTTC.

Many counts were recorded for this clonotype. The chain recombines TRBV5-1 with TRBJ1-1, with D possibly TRBD1 on 6 matching bases. V lost 2 bases and J lost 0, with 11 bases in between. CDR1 SGHRS and CDR2 YFSETQ come from the germline V gene. The CDR3 is made up of 15 amino acids. In nucleotides, the CDR3 is TGCGCCAGCAGCTTCATCCAGGGGATGAACACTGAAGCTTTCTTT. Residues: CASSFIQGMNTEAFF.

This clonotype was counted many times. V usage is TRBV12-5 and J usage is TRBJ2-1; D is perhaps TRBD2 (6 bases). The length of the CDR3 is 15 residues. V lost 3 bases and J lost 7, with 16 bases in between. CDR1 is LGHNT and CDR2 is FRNRAP in the germline V gene. The CDR3 sequence: CASGFSTGEVNEQFF. The CDR3 coding sequence is TGTGCTAGTGGTTTCTCAACGGGAGAGGTAAATGAGCAGTTCTTC.

V and J are TRBV27 and TRBJ2-2; D gene ambiguous. The germline V gene has CDR1 MNHEY and CDR2 SMNVEV (reference sequence). CDR3 size: 14 residues. V lost 4 bases to trimming and J lost 1 base, with 7 bases between them. The CDR3 nucleotides are TGTGCCAGCAGTTCGCTAGGGAACACCGGGGAGCTGTTTTTT. Protein: CASSSLGNTGELFF.

The J gene is TRBJ2-7, the V gene TRBV7-9, with TRBD1 identical over 8 bases. The CDR3 has 16 residues. Looked up from germline, CDR1 is SEHNR and CDR2 is FQNEAQ (reference sequence). Losses at the gene ends were 3 bases for V and 2 bases for J; bases not matched to a gene: 9. CDR3 DNA sequence: TGTGCCAGCAGCTTGCTACTCGGGACAGGAGCCTACGAGCAGTACTTC. This translates into CASSLLLGTGAYEQYF.

This clonotype was counted many times. The chain recombines TRBV18 with TRBJ2-4, with D hard to call. Germline CDR1 and CDR2: KGHSH and LQKENI. Between the trimmed V and J ends, which lost 2 bases and 5 bases, there was a span of 4 bases. The CDR3 spans 12 residues. The CDR3 spells CASSPGENIQYF. As DNA, the CDR3 is TGTGCCAGCTCACCAGGGGAAAACATTCAGTACTTC.

This clonotype showed up many times. The rearrangement uses TRBV20-1 and TRBJ2-1; D gene unclear. CDR3 length: 14 residues. Trimming removed 3 bases at V and 2 bases at J, with 11 bases between. Germline V gene lookup returns CDR1 DFQATT and CDR2 SNEGSKA (reference sequence). The CDR3 is CSARRSVAYNEQFF. CDR3 coding DNA: TGCAGTGCTAGGAGGAGTGTCGCCTACAATGAGCAGTTCTTC.

This chain connects TRBV19 to TRBJ2-5, with 8 bases aligning to TRBD2. CDR3 length equals 14 residues. V lost 4 bases to trimming and J lost 2 bases; unmatched junction nucleotides: 3. Germline CDR1 LNHDA, CDR2 SQIVND (reference sequence). CDR3 bases: TGTGCCAGTAGTAGCGGGAGGTTTCAAGAGACCCAGTACTTC. Its protein is CASSSGRFQETQYF.

In its sample, this clonotype was seen a few times. This chain uses TRBV4-2 with TRBJ1-4; TRBD1 is a possible D gene (5 bases). The CDR3 length is 16 residues. The germline gives CDR1 LGHNA, CDR2 YNFKEQ. V dropped 3 bases and J dropped 0 bases, with 11 bases sitting between them. CDR3 loop: CASSHGDGSTNEKLFF. The CDR3 DNA sequence: TGTGCCAGCAGCCACGGGGACGGCTCAACTAATGAAAAACTGTTTTTT.